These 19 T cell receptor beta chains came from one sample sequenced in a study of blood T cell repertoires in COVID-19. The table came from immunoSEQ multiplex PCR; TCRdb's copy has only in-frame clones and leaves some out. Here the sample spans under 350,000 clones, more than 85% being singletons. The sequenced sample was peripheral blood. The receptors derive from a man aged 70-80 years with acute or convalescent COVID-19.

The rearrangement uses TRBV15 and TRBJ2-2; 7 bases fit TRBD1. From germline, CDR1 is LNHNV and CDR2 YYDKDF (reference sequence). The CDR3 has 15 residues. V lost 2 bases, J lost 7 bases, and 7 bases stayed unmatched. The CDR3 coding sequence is TGTGCCACCAGCAGAACTGACAGGGCCCTCGGGGAGCTGTTTTTT. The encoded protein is CATSRTDRALGELFF.

DNA for the CDR3: TGTGCCAGCTCACCACCTCCACCAGGGAATGAAAAACTGTTTTTT. It codes for CASSPPPPGNEKLFF. The rearrangement joins TRBV18 to TRBJ1-4; maybe TRBD1 (5 bases). The CDR3 extends over 15 amino acids. With 0 bases removed from V and 5 bases from J, the gap between germline ends came to 10 bases. In germline, CDR1 is KGHSH, CDR2 LQKENI.

CDR3 in DNA: TGTGCCAGCAGCTTGGGCGGAACAACTAATGAAAAACTGTTTTTT. Translating gives CASSLGGTTNEKLFF. This sequence joins TRBV5-4 and TRBJ1-4; D unclear. Trimming removed 0 bases at V and 0 bases at J, with 6 bases between. Looked up from germline, CDR1 is SGHNT and CDR2 is YYREEE (reference sequence). This CDR3 contains 15 residues. The full variable domain, with the rest looked up from reference TRBV5-4 and TRBJ1-4, is ETGVTQSPTHLIKTRGQQVTLRCSSQSGHNTVSWYQQALGQGPQFIFQYYREEENGRGNFPPRFSGLQFPNYSSELNVNALELDDSALYLCASSLGGTTNEKLFFGSGTQLSVL.

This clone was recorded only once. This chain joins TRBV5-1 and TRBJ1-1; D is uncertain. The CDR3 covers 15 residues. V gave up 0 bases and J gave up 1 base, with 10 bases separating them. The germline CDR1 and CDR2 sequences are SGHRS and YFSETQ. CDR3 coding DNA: TGCGCCAGCAGCTTGGAAGCGCTGAAGAACACTGAAGCTTTCTTT. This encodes CASSLEALKNTEAFF.

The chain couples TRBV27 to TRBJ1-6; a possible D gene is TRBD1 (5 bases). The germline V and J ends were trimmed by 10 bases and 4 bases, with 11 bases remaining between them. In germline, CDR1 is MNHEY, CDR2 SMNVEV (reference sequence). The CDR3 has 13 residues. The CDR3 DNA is TGTGCCACCCGGGGACTGTATAATTCACCCCTCCACTTT. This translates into CATRGLYNSPLHF.

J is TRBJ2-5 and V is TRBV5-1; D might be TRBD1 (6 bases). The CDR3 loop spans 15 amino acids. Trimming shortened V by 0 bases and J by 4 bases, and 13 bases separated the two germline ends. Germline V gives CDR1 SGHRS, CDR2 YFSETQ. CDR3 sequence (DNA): TGCGCCAGCAGCTTGGCCGGACAGAGTCCAGAGACCCAGTACTTC. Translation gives CASSLAGQSPETQYF. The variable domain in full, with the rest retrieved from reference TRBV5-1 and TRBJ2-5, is KAGVTQTPRYLIKTRGQQVTLSCSPISGHRSVSWYQQTPGQGLQFLFEYFSETQRNKGNFPGRFSGRQFSNSRSEMNVSTLELGDSALYLCASSLAGQSPETQYFGPGTRLLVL.

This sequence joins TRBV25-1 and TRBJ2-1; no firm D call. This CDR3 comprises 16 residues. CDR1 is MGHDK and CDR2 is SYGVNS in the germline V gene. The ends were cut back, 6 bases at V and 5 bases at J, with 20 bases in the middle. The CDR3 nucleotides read TGTGCCAGCAGGTGGGTCCTAGATACTGTCCACAATGAGCAGTTCTTC. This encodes CASRWVLDTVHNEQFF. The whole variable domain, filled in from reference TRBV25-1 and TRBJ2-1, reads EADIYQTPRYLVIGTGKKITLECSQTMGHDKMYWYQQDPGMELHLIHYSYGVNSTEKGDLSSESTVSRIRTEHFPLTLESARPSHTSQYLCASRWVLDTVHNEQFFGPGTRLTVL.

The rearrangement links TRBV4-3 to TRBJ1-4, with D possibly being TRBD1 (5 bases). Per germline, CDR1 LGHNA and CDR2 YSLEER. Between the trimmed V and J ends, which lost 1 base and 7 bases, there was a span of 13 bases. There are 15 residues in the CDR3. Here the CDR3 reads CASSQGWQGGEKLFF. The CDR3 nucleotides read TGCGCCAGCAGCCAAGGTTGGCAGGGAGGTGAAAAACTGTTTTTT.

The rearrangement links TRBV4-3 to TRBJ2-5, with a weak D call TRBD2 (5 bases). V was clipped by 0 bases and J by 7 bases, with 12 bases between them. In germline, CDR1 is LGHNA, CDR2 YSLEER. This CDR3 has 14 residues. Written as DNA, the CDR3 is TGCGCCAGCAGCCAAGATACGTCGGGGTCGACCCAGTACTTC. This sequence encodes CASSQDTSGSTQYF.

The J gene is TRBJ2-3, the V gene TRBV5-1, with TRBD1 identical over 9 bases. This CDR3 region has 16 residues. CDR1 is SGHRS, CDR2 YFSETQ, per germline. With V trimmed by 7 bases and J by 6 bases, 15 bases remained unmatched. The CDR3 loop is CASSIASDRGADTQYF. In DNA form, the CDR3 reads TGCGCCAGCTCAATAGCATCGGACAGGGGTGCGGATACGCAGTATTTT.

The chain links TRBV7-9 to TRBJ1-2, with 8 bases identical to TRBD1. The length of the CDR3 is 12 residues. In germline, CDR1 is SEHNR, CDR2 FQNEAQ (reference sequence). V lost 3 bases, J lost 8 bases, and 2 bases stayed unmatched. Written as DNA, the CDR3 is TGTGCCAGCAGCTTGGACAGGGACGGCTACACCTTC. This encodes CASSLDRDGYTF.

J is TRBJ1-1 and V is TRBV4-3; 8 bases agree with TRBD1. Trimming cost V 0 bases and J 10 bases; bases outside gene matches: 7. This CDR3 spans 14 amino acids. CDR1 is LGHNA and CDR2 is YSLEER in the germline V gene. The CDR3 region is CASSQDRGPRRAFF. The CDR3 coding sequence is TGCGCCAGCAGCCAAGACAGGGGGCCTAGGAGAGCTTTCTTT.

In DNA, the CDR3 is TGTGCCACCAGTGATTTAACAGGGGGGTACAATGAGCAGTTCTTC. Protein sequence: CATSDLTGGYNEQFF. The chain combines TRBV24-1 with TRBJ2-1, with 8 nucleotides matching TRBD1. J gave up 4 bases and V 1 base, and 2 bases lay outside the gene matches. The CDR3 is made up of 15 amino acids. The germline V gene encodes CDR1 KGHDR and CDR2 SFDVKD.

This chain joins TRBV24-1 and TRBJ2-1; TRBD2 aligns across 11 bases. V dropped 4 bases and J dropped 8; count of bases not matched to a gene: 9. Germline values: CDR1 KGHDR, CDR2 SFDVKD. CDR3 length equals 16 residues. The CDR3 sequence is CATSEPIAGGQHEQFF. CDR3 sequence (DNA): TGTGCCACCAGTGAGCCTATAGCGGGGGGGCAACATGAGCAGTTCTTC.

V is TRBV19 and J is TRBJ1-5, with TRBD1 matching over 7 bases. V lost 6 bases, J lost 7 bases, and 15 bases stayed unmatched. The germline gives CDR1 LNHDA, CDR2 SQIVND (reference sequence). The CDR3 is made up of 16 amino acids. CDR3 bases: TGTGCCAGTAGACCTACAGGGGTTTATTTTGGCCAGCCCCAGCATTTT. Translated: CASRPTGVYFGQPQHF.

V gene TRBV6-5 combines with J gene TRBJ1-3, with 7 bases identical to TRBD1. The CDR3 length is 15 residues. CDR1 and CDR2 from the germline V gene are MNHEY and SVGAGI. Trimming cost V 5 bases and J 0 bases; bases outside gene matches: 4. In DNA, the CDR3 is TGTGCCAGCAGTAGGGGACAGATCTCTGGAAACACCATATATTTT. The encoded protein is CASSRGQISGNTIYF.

The CDR3 protein is CASSTTGTASNQPQHF. CDR3 DNA: TGTGCCAGCAGTACCACCGGGACAGCTAGCAATCAGCCCCAGCATTTT. The J gene is TRBJ1-5, the V gene TRBV6-2 or TRBV6-3, with 7 nucleotides matching TRBD1. The CDR3 runs to 16 residues. After removal of 5 bases from V and 0 bases from J, the junction contained 7 bases not matched to a gene. The V gene's germline CDR1 is MNHEY and CDR2 SVGEGT.

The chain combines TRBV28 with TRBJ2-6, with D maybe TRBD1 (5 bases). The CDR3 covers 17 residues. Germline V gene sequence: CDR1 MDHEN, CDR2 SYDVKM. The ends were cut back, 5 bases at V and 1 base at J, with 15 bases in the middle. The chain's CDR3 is CASSTGLPPSGANVLTF. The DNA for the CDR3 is TGTGCCAGCAGTACAGGATTACCCCCTTCTGGGGCCAACGTCCTGACTTTC.

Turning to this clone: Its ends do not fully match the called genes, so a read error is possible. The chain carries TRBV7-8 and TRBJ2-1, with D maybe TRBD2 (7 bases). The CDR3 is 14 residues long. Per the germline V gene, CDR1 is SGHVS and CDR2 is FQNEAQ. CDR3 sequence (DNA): TGTGCCGGCAGGGGAGGGAGCTCCTACAATGAGCAGTTCTTC. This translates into CAGRGGSSYNEQFF. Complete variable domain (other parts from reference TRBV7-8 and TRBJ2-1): GAGVSQSPRYKVAKRGQDVALRCDPISGHVSLFWYQQALGQGPEFLTYFQNEAQLDKSGLPSDRFFAERPEGSVSTLKIQRTQQEDSAVYLCAGRGGSSYNEQFFGPGTRLTVL.